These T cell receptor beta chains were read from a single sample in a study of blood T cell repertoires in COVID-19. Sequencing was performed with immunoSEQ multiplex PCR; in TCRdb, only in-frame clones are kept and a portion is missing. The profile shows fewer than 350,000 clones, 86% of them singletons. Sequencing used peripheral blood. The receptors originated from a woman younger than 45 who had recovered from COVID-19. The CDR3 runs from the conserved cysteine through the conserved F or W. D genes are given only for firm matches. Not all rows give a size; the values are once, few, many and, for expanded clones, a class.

CDR3aa: CASSPLTGTSLYEQYF; CDR3nt: TGTGCCAGCAGTCCCCTAACCGGGACTAGCCTATACGAGCAGTACTTC; j_gene: TRBJ2-7; v_gene: TRBV27; d_gene: TRBD2; abundance: NA
CDR3aa: CASSLGLVANTGELFF; CDR3nt: TGCGCCAGCAGCTTGGGGCTAGTAGCGAACACCGGGGAGCTGTTTTTT; j_gene: TRBJ2-2; v_gene: TRBV5-1; d_gene: NA; abundance: NA
CDR3aa: CASSFNRALGEAFF; CDR3nt: TGTGCCAGCAGCTTTAACAGGGCCTTGGGTGAAGCTTTCTTT; j_gene: TRBJ1-1; v_gene: TRBV5-6; d_gene: NA; abundance: NA
CDR3aa: CASSSSGWDNEQFF; CDR3nt: TGTGCCAGCAGCTCTAGCGGATGGGACAATGAGCAGTTCTTC; j_gene: TRBJ2-1; v_gene: TRBV7-3; d_gene: TRBD2; abundance: NA
CDR3aa: CASSLVSGYTEAFF; CDR3nt: TGTGCCAGCAGCTTAGTTTCCGGTTACACTGAAGCTTTCTTT; j_gene: TRBJ1-1; v_gene: TRBV7-9; d_gene: NA; abundance: NA
CDR3aa: CASSPGTGSEGTF; CDR3nt: TGTGCCAGCAGTCCAGGGACAGGGAGTGAGGGCACCTTC; j_gene: TRBJ1-2; v_gene: TRBV27; d_gene: TRBD1; abundance: NA
CDR3aa: CASRKIGDTGELFF; CDR3nt: TGTGCCAGTAGGAAAATCGGGGATACCGGGGAGCTGTTTTTT; j_gene: TRBJ2-2; v_gene: TRBV19; d_gene: NA; abundance: NA
CDR3aa: CASISSVVYEQFF; CDR3nt: TGTGCCAGCATCTCTAGCGTTGTCTATGAGCAGTTCTTC; j_gene: TRBJ2-1; v_gene: TRBV28; d_gene: NA; abundance: once
CDR3aa: CASSLDVGGYNEQFF; CDR3nt: TGTGCCAGCAGCTTGGATGTGGGGGGCTACAATGAGCAGTTCTTC; j_gene: TRBJ2-1; v_gene: TRBV5-4; d_gene: NA; abundance: once
CDR3aa: CASGDIYTEAFF; CDR3nt: TGTGCCAGCGGGGACATTTACACTGAAGCTTTCTTT; j_gene: TRBJ1-1; v_gene: TRBV2; d_gene: NA; abundance: NA
CDR3aa: CASSLSGGSTDTQYF; CDR3nt: TGTGCCAGCAGCCTCAGCGGGGGTAGCACAGATACGCAGTATTTT; j_gene: TRBJ2-3; v_gene: TRBV4-2; d_gene: TRBD2; abundance: once
CDR3aa: CASSPFPRSSGANVLTF; CDR3nt: TGTGCCAGCAGCCCCTTCCCCAGAAGCTCTGGGGCCAACGTCCTGACTTTC; j_gene: TRBJ2-6; v_gene: TRBV14; d_gene: NA; abundance: NA
CDR3aa: CASSWVGAGGYTF; CDR3nt: TGTGCCAGCAGCTGGGTGGGGGCAGGCGGCTACACCTTC; j_gene: TRBJ1-2; v_gene: TRBV7-9; d_gene: NA; abundance: NA
CDR3aa: CASSPWDSSTDTQYF; CDR3nt: TGTGCCAGCTCACCATGGGACTCAAGCACAGATACGCAGTATTTT; j_gene: TRBJ2-3; v_gene: TRBV18; d_gene: NA; abundance: NA
CDR3aa: CASSTYRADGYTF; CDR3nt: TGTGCCAGTAGTACATACAGGGCCGATGGCTACACCTTC; j_gene: TRBJ1-2; v_gene: TRBV19; d_gene: NA; abundance: NA
CDR3aa: CASRGQSGETQYF; CDR3nt: TGTGCCAGCAGGGGACAATCCGGGGAGACCCAGTACTTC; j_gene: TRBJ2-5; v_gene: TRBV2; d_gene: NA; abundance: once
CDR3aa: CASSPEESVNTEAFF; CDR3nt: TGTGCCAGCAGTCCCGAGGAATCGGTGAACACTGAAGCTTTCTTT; j_gene: TRBJ1-1; v_gene: TRBV7-9; d_gene: NA; abundance: NA
CDR3aa: CASNTRGVGLFF; CDR3nt: TGTGCCAGCAATACCCGGGGGGTTGGGCTGTTTTTT; j_gene: TRBJ2-2; v_gene: TRBV6-6; d_gene: TRBD2; abundance: NA
CDR3aa: CASSTGQGANEQFF; CDR3nt: TGCGCCAGCAGCACCGGACAGGGGGCTAATGAGCAGTTCTTC; j_gene: TRBJ2-1; v_gene: TRBV5-1; d_gene: TRBD1; abundance: once
CDR3aa: CASSYGAYNSPLHF; CDR3nt: TGTGCCAGCAGTTACGGGGCGTATAATTCACCCCTCCACTTT; j_gene: TRBJ1-6; v_gene: TRBV6-6; d_gene: NA; abundance: NA
CDR3aa: CASSSKLKETQYF; CDR3nt: TGTGCCAGCAGCTCTAAGTTAAAAGAGACCCAGTACTTC; j_gene: TRBJ2-5; v_gene: TRBV7-9; d_gene: NA; abundance: NA
CDR3aa: CASSWTASTDTQYF; CDR3nt: TGTGCCAGCAGTTGGACAGCGAGCACAGATACGCAGTATTTT; j_gene: TRBJ2-3; v_gene: TRBV6-2/TRBV6-3; d_gene: NA; abundance: NA
CDR3aa: CASSQGGPDRWSNYGYTF; CDR3nt: TGTGCCAGCAGCCAAGGGGGGCCAGACAGATGGTCTAACTATGGCTACACCTTC; j_gene: TRBJ1-2; v_gene: TRBV3-1/TRBV3-2; d_gene: NA; abundance: NA
CDR3aa: CASSLATGGAYGYTF; CDR3nt: TGTGCCAGCAGCTTAGCTACCGGCGGAGCCTATGGCTACACCTTC; j_gene: TRBJ1-2; v_gene: TRBV7-9; d_gene: NA; abundance: NA
CDR3aa: CASSYSTQGIGELFF; CDR3nt: TGTGCCAGCAGTTACTCGACCCAGGGTATCGGGGAGCTGTTTTTT; j_gene: TRBJ2-2; v_gene: TRBV6-6; d_gene: NA; abundance: few
CDR3aa: CASSPYQETQYF; CDR3nt: TGTGCCAGCAGTCCTTACCAAGAGACCCAGTACTTC; j_gene: TRBJ2-5; v_gene: TRBV12-3/TRBV12-4; d_gene: NA; abundance: NA
CDR3aa: CASSLEQGSSGEQYF; CDR3nt: TGTGCCAGCAGCCTGGAGCAGGGCTCGTCGGGCGAGCAGTACTTC; j_gene: TRBJ2-7; v_gene: TRBV6-5; d_gene: NA; abundance: NA
CDR3aa: CAISGDRGQYEQYF; CDR3nt: TGTGCCATCAGCGGGGACAGGGGTCAATACGAGCAGTACTTC; j_gene: TRBJ2-7; v_gene: TRBV10-3; d_gene: TRBD1; abundance: NA
CDR3aa: CAWSVLGLSGELFF; CDR3nt: TGTGCCTGGAGTGTACTAGGACTTAGCGGGGAGCTGTTTTTT; j_gene: TRBJ2-2; v_gene: TRBV30; d_gene: NA; abundance: NA
CDR3aa: CASSIIQGQAGRYSNQPQHF; CDR3nt: TGTGCCAGTAGTATAATTCAGGGACAGGCGGGTCGTTATAGCAATCAGCCCCAGCATTTT; j_gene: TRBJ1-5; v_gene: TRBV19; d_gene: TRBD1; abundance: NA
CDR3aa: CASSHGEGPYNEQFF; CDR3nt: TGCGCCAGCAGCCACGGGGAAGGCCCCTACAATGAGCAGTTCTTC; j_gene: TRBJ2-1; v_gene: TRBV5-1; d_gene: NA; abundance: NA
CDR3aa: CASSEIRGPTEAFF; CDR3nt: TGTGCCAGCAGTGAAATCAGGGGGCCCACTGAAGCTTTCTTT; j_gene: TRBJ1-1; v_gene: TRBV2; d_gene: TRBD1; abundance: NA
CDR3aa: CASSLLSGQGALYEQYF; CDR3nt: TGTGCCAGCAGCCTCCTAAGTGGACAGGGGGCGTTGTACGAGCAGTACTTC; j_gene: TRBJ2-7; v_gene: TRBV7-2; d_gene: TRBD1; abundance: NA
CDR3aa: CASRQTSSYEQYF; CDR3nt: TGTGCCAGCAGACAGACGTCCTCCTACGAGCAGTACTTC; j_gene: TRBJ2-7; v_gene: TRBV12-3/TRBV12-4; d_gene: NA; abundance: NA
CDR3aa: CASSLEGASNQPQHF; CDR3nt: TGCGCCAGCAGCTTGGAGGGGGCTAGCAATCAGCCCCAGCATTTT; j_gene: TRBJ1-5; v_gene: TRBV5-1; d_gene: TRBD1; abundance: NA
CDR3aa: CASSLFGVGSSYEQYF; CDR3nt: TGCGCCAGCAGCTTGTTCGGGGTAGGGTCATCCTACGAGCAGTACTTC; j_gene: TRBJ2-7; v_gene: TRBV5-1; d_gene: NA; abundance: NA
CDR3aa: CAWSLLTGQPQHF; CDR3nt: TGTGCCTGGAGTCTCCTGACTGGGCAGCCCCAGCATTTT; j_gene: TRBJ1-5; v_gene: TRBV30; d_gene: NA; abundance: NA
CDR3aa: CASSVGLAGDTQYF; CDR3nt: TGTGCCAGCAGCGTAGGGCTAGCGGGAGATACGCAGTATTTT; j_gene: TRBJ2-3; v_gene: TRBV9; d_gene: TRBD2; abundance: NA
CDR3aa: CASSFTGDTGELFF; CDR3nt: TGTGCCAGTAGTTTTACAGGGGACACCGGGGAGCTGTTTTTT; j_gene: TRBJ2-2; v_gene: TRBV19; d_gene: TRBD1; abundance: few
CDR3aa: CASGGESYNEQFF; CDR3nt: TGTGCCAGCGGGGGGGAGTCCTACAATGAGCAGTTCTTC; j_gene: TRBJ2-1; v_gene: TRBV2; d_gene: TRBD2; abundance: NA
CDR3aa: CASSQDRGADTDTQYF; CDR3nt: TGCGCCAGCAGCCAAGATCGGGGAGCGGACACAGATACGCAGTATTTT; j_gene: TRBJ2-3; v_gene: TRBV4-1; d_gene: NA; abundance: NA
CDR3aa: CASSYLGRNSPEYF; CDR3nt: TGTGCCAGCAGTTACTTGGGGAGGAATAGCCCGGAGTATTTT; j_gene: TRBJ2-3; v_gene: TRBV6-5; d_gene: NA; abundance: NA
CDR3aa: CASSLNGRVEETQYF; CDR3nt: TGTGCCAGCAGTTTAAACGGGAGAGTGGAAGAGACCCAGTACTTC; j_gene: TRBJ2-5; v_gene: TRBV27; d_gene: NA; abundance: NA
CDR3aa: CATLPAGGPQNIQYF; CDR3nt: TGTGCCACCCTCCCAGCGGGGGGGCCCCAAAACATTCAGTACTTC; j_gene: TRBJ2-4; v_gene: TRBV6-5; d_gene: TRBD2; abundance: once